What follows are 5 T cell receptor beta chains derived from one specimen sequenced in a study of blood T cell repertoires in COVID-19. Clones were sequenced by immunoSEQ multiplex PCR, and TCRdb holds only the in-frame ones, with some missing. The sample has about 310,000 clones, around nine tenths seen once. The sequenced sample consisted of peripheral blood. Receptors were obtained from a man between 65 and 80 years old with acute or convalescent COVID-19.

The genes are TRBV5-1 and TRBJ1-6, with 9 bases that match TRBD1. CDR3 length equals 15 residues. J gave up 7 bases and V 5 bases, and 7 bases lay outside the gene matches. CDR1 and CDR2 from the germline V gene are SGHRS and YFSETQ. Here the CDR3 DNA reads TGCGCCAGCAGAGTTGGGACAGGGAGAAATTCACCCCTCCACTTT. Protein product: CASRVGTGRNSPLHF. Variable domain in full (rest from reference TRBV5-1 and TRBJ1-6): KAGVTQTPRYLIKTRGQQVTLSCSPISGHRSVSWYQQTPGQGLQFLFEYFSETQRNKGNFPGRFSGRQFSNSRSEMNVSTLELGDSALYLCASRVGTGRNSPLHFGNGTRLTVT.

The chain has TRBV4-1 and TRBJ1-4; 7 nucleotides align to TRBD1. CDR1 is MGHRA and CDR2 is YSYEKL in the germline V gene. This CDR3 is 17 amino acids long. J gave up 8 bases and V 5 bases, and 17 bases lay outside the gene matches. CDR3 protein: CASSIFEGGLTGEKLFF. The CDR3 region has the DNA TGCGCCAGCAGCATATTCGAAGGGGGCCTAACGGGCGAAAAACTGTTTTTT.

The chain uses TRBV19 and TRBJ2-1; D not certain. From germline, CDR1 is LNHDA and CDR2 SQIVND (reference sequence). This CDR3 comprises 13 residues. Trimming pared 2 bases from V and 10 bases from J, leaving 12 bases between. The CDR3 reads CASSIPLGREQFF. CDR3 bases: TGTGCCAGTAGTATACCCTTGGGCCGGGAGCAGTTCTTC.

A few counts support this clone. The chain combines TRBV10-3 with TRBJ1-1; no reliable D call. The V end lost 2 bases, the J end lost 7 bases, and 11 bases lay between the germline ends. The CDR3 is 13 residues long. Germline-derived CDR1 and CDR2 are ENHRY and SYGVKD. The CDR3 sequence: CAISETTGSEAFF. CDR3 coding DNA: TGTGCCATCAGTGAGACCACCGGGAGTGAAGCTTTCTTT.

In this sample, this clone turned up once. V usage is TRBV7-9 and J usage is TRBJ2-7; 7 bases are shared with TRBD2. J lost 0 bases, V lost 2 bases, and 13 bases had no gene match. This CDR3 comprises 18 residues. Germline CDR1 is SEHNR and CDR2 is FQNEAQ (reference sequence). This chain's CDR3 is CASSLRSGGEGFSYEQYF. In DNA, the CDR3 is TGTGCCAGCAGCTTACGTTCAGGTGGGGAGGGCTTCTCCTACGAGCAGTACTTC.